The rows below give T cell receptor beta chains drawn from one sample of a study of blood T cell repertoires in COVID-19. The table came from immunoSEQ multiplex PCR; TCRdb's copy has only in-frame clones and leaves some out. Of roughly 250,000 clones in the sample, 82% were seen once. The sequenced sample consisted of peripheral blood. The receptors were gathered from a woman older than 75 with active or convalescent COVID-19. Both conserved end residues are part of each CDR3. D genes are given only for firm matches. Size is stated for part of the rows, as once, few or many counts, or as a class when the clone is expanded.

len: 13
d_gene: .
j_gene: TRBJ1-2
v_gene: TRBV24-1
abundance: .
CDR3aa: CATSDSRSVGYTF
CDR3nt: TGTGCCACCAGTGATTCCCGCAGTGTGGGCTACACCTTC

len: 14
d_gene: .
j_gene: TRBJ1-5
v_gene: TRBV7-8
abundance: few
CDR3aa: CASSLAGGNQPQHF
CDR3nt: TGTGCCAGCAGCTTAGCCGGGGGTAATCAGCCCCAGCATTTT

len: 15
d_gene: .
j_gene: TRBJ1-3
v_gene: TRBV2
abundance: .
CDR3aa: CASSDGQGSGNTIYF
CDR3nt: TGTGCCAGCAGTGATGGCCAGGGATCGGGAAACACCATATATTTT

len: 17
d_gene: TRBD2
j_gene: TRBJ2-7
v_gene: TRBV3-1/TRBV3-2
abundance: .
CDR3aa: CASSYTGTSGQAYEQYF
CDR3nt: TGTGCCAGCAGCTATACCGGGACTAGCGGGCAAGCCTACGAGCAGTACTTC

len: 13
d_gene: TRBD1
j_gene: TRBJ1-2
v_gene: TRBV14
abundance: .
CDR3aa: CASSQIQGAGYTF
CDR3nt: TGTGCCAGCAGCCAAATTCAGGGGGCTGGCTACACCTTC

len: 14
d_gene: TRBD1
j_gene: TRBJ1-1
v_gene: TRBV18
abundance: .
CDR3aa: CASSPDRVWAEAFF
CDR3nt: TGTGCCAGCTCACCTGACAGGGTTTGGGCTGAAGCTTTCTTT

len: 12
d_gene: .
j_gene: TRBJ1-6
v_gene: TRBV28
abundance: .
CDR3aa: CASKGHQKPLHF
CDR3nt: TGTGCCAGCAAGGGACACCAAAAACCCCTCCACTTT

len: 16
d_gene: TRBD2
j_gene: TRBJ2-3
v_gene: TRBV11-2
abundance: .
CDR3aa: CASSFSGGRRTDTQYF
CDR3nt: TGTGCCAGCAGCTTTAGCGGGGGGCGACGCACAGATACGCAGTATTTT

len: 12
d_gene: TRBD1
j_gene: TRBJ1-1
v_gene: TRBV2
abundance: .
CDR3aa: CASSGQGMEAFF
CDR3nt: TGTGCCAGTTCCGGACAGGGAATGGAAGCTTTCTTT

len: 11
d_gene: .
j_gene: TRBJ1-1
v_gene: TRBV3-1/TRBV3-2
abundance: once
CDR3aa: CASSRAGEAFF
CDR3nt: TGTGCCAGCAGCCGGGCAGGTGAAGCTTTCTTT

len: 15
d_gene: .
j_gene: TRBJ1-1
v_gene: TRBV5-1
abundance: .
CDR3aa: CASSLTGHWGTEAFF
CDR3nt: TGCGCCAGCAGCCTTACGGGACACTGGGGCACTGAAGCTTTCTTT

len: 16
d_gene: .
j_gene: TRBJ1-5
v_gene: TRBV5-5
abundance: .
CDR3aa: CASSLVRSSGNQPQHF
CDR3nt: TGTGCCAGCAGCTTGGTACGGTCTTCGGGCAATCAGCCCCAGCATTTT

len: 13
d_gene: .
j_gene: TRBJ2-7
v_gene: TRBV29-1
abundance: .
CDR3aa: CSVEDKGAGEQYF
CDR3nt: TGCAGCGTTGAAGATAAAGGGGCAGGAGAGCAGTACTTC

len: 14
d_gene: .
j_gene: TRBJ1-1
v_gene: TRBV19
abundance: .
CDR3aa: CASSVERRGTEAFF
CDR3nt: TGTGCCAGTAGTGTCGAGAGAAGGGGCACTGAAGCTTTCTTT

len: 15
d_gene: TRBD1
j_gene: TRBJ1-2
v_gene: TRBV2
abundance: .
CDR3aa: CASSEVDRENYGYTF
CDR3nt: TGTGCCAGCAGTGAAGTGGACAGGGAAAACTATGGCTACACCTTC

len: 13
d_gene: .
j_gene: TRBJ2-4
v_gene: TRBV28
abundance: .
CDR3aa: CASSLSGKNIQYF
CDR3nt: TGTGCCAGCAGTTTGAGCGGCAAAAACATTCAGTACTTC

len: 15
d_gene: .
j_gene: TRBJ1-3
v_gene: TRBV3-1/TRBV3-2
abundance: .
CDR3aa: CASSFTGISGNTIYF
CDR3nt: TGTGCCAGCAGTTTTACAGGGATCTCTGGAAACACCATATATTTT

len: 13
d_gene: .
j_gene: TRBJ2-7
v_gene: TRBV2
abundance: .
CDR3aa: CASKQEQPYEQYF
CDR3nt: TGTGCCAGCAAACAAGAACAGCCGTACGAGCAGTACTTC

len: 18
d_gene: TRBD1
j_gene: TRBJ1-5
v_gene: TRBV19
abundance: .
CDR3aa: CASRLGQGLVFGNQPQHF
CDR3nt: TGTGCCAGTAGGTTGGGACAGGGCTTGGTCTTCGGCAATCAGCCCCAGCATTTT

len: 15
d_gene: .
j_gene: TRBJ1-6
v_gene: TRBV5-1
abundance: few
CDR3aa: CASSLQGTYNSPLHF
CDR3nt: TGCGCCAGCAGCTTACAGGGAACCTATAATTCACCCCTCCACTTT

len: 14
d_gene: .
j_gene: TRBJ1-6
v_gene: TRBV6-5
abundance: .
CDR3aa: CASSYTRGGSPLHF
CDR3nt: TGTGCCAGCAGTTACACCCGCGGGGGGTCACCCCTCCACTTT

len: 16
d_gene: TRBD1
j_gene: TRBJ1-1
v_gene: TRBV4-1
abundance: .
CDR3aa: CASSQIKGAANTEAFF
CDR3nt: TGCGCCAGCAGCCAAATCAAGGGGGCTGCGAACACTGAAGCTTTCTTT

len: 14
d_gene: TRBD1
j_gene: TRBJ1-2
v_gene: TRBV30
abundance: .
CDR3aa: CAWRVMTGVGGYTF
CDR3nt: TGTGCCTGGAGGGTGATGACAGGGGTGGGAGGCTACACCTTC

len: 16
d_gene: .
j_gene: TRBJ2-1
v_gene: TRBV29-1
abundance: .
CDR3aa: CSVGVRAGDTYNEQFF
CDR3nt: TGCAGCGTTGGCGTCAGGGCAGGGGACACCTACAATGAGCAGTTCTTC

len: 15
d_gene: TRBD1
j_gene: TRBJ2-1
v_gene: TRBV18
abundance: .
CDR3aa: CASSTRQGIDNEQFF
CDR3nt: TGTGCCAGCTCAACCAGACAGGGTATCGACAATGAGCAGTTCTTC

len: 13
d_gene: .
j_gene: TRBJ1-1
v_gene: TRBV28
abundance: .
CDR3aa: CASSFLGGTEAFF
CDR3nt: TGTGCCAGCAGTTTCCTCGGGGGGACTGAAGCTTTCTTT

len: 14
d_gene: TRBD2
j_gene: TRBJ2-1
v_gene: TRBV6-6
abundance: .
CDR3aa: CASMAGGLYNEQFF
CDR3nt: TGTGCCAGCATGGCGGGGGGATTGTACAATGAGCAGTTCTTC

len: 15
d_gene: TRBD2
j_gene: TRBJ2-7
v_gene: TRBV3-1/TRBV3-2
abundance: .
CDR3aa: CASSLAGGAPYEQYF
CDR3nt: TGTGCCAGCAGTCTAGCGGGGGGTGCCCCCTACGAGCAGTACTTC

len: 14
d_gene: .
j_gene: TRBJ1-5
v_gene: TRBV5-1
abundance: .
CDR3aa: CASSLDRGGQPQHF
CDR3nt: TGCGCCAGCAGCTTGGATAGGGGGGGGCAGCCCCAGCATTTT

len: 14
d_gene: .
j_gene: TRBJ1-1
v_gene: TRBV5-8
abundance: .
CDR3aa: CASSLRHTMAEAFF
CDR3nt: TGTGCCAGCAGCTTGCGACACACGATGGCTGAAGCTTTCTTT

len: 16
d_gene: .
j_gene: TRBJ2-4
v_gene: TRBV18
abundance: .
CDR3aa: CASSPEQVLAKNIQYF
CDR3nt: TGTGCCAGCTCACCAGAACAGGTACTAGCCAAAAACATTCAGTACTTC

len: 15
d_gene: TRBD2
j_gene: TRBJ2-1
v_gene: TRBV19
abundance: .
CDR3aa: CASRIRGLAYNEQFF
CDR3nt: TGTGCCAGTAGAATAAGAGGACTAGCTTACAATGAGCAGTTCTTC

len: 15
d_gene: TRBD1
j_gene: TRBJ1-2
v_gene: TRBV5-1
abundance: .
CDR3aa: CASSTPGQGHYGYTF
CDR3nt: TGCGCCAGCAGCACCCCCGGACAGGGGCACTATGGCTACACCTTC

len: 15
d_gene: .
j_gene: TRBJ2-1
v_gene: TRBV10-1
abundance: .
CDR3aa: CASSDRFGSYNEQFF
CDR3nt: TGCGCCAGCAGTGACCGGTTTGGCTCCTACAATGAGCAGTTCTTC

len: 17
d_gene: .
j_gene: TRBJ2-7
v_gene: TRBV23-1
abundance: .
CDR3aa: CASSQRTPRGLYYEQYF
CDR3nt: TGCGCCAGCAGTCAACGAACCCCGAGAGGATTGTACTACGAGCAGTACTTC

len: 19
d_gene: .
j_gene: TRBJ1-5
v_gene: TRBV21-1
abundance: .
CDR3aa: CASSKAEEDRALSNQPQHF
CDR3nt: TGTGCCAGCAGCAAAGCGGAAGAAGACAGGGCCCTTAGCAATCAGCCCCAGCATTTT

len: 13
d_gene: TRBD1
j_gene: TRBJ1-1
v_gene: TRBV3-1/TRBV3-2
abundance: .
CDR3aa: CASSHQGGFEAFF
CDR3nt: TGTGCCAGCAGTCACCAGGGGGGTTTTGAAGCTTTCTTT

len: 14
d_gene: .
j_gene: TRBJ1-4
v_gene: TRBV5-6
abundance: .
CDR3aa: CASSTGKEGEKLFF
CDR3nt: TGTGCCAGCAGCACAGGGAAGGAAGGGGAAAAACTGTTTTTT

len: 15
d_gene: .
j_gene: TRBJ1-1
v_gene: TRBV5-1
abundance: .
CDR3aa: CASSLDGASGEEAFF
CDR3nt: TGCGCCAGCAGCTTGGACGGGGCTTCGGGGGAAGAAGCTTTCTTT

len: 14
d_gene: TRBD1
j_gene: TRBJ1-1
v_gene: TRBV5-1
abundance: .
CDR3aa: CASSKDRVTTEAFF
CDR3nt: TGCGCCAGCAGCAAGGACAGGGTGACCACTGAAGCTTTCTTT

len: 13
d_gene: .
j_gene: TRBJ1-3
v_gene: TRBV30
abundance: .
CDR3aa: CAWGQQTGNTIYF
CDR3nt: TGTGCCTGGGGACAACAAACTGGAAACACCATATATTTT

len: 13
d_gene: .
j_gene: TRBJ1-4
v_gene: TRBV29-1
abundance: .
CDR3aa: CSAKQSLGEKLFF
CDR3nt: TGCAGCGCTAAACAGAGTTTGGGTGAAAAACTGTTTTTT